The rows below give T cell receptor beta chains drawn from one sample of a study of molecular identifiers for immune sequencing clone quantification. TCRdb processed the PCR reads anew with MiXCR; each CDR3 protein has one entry. Of some 650,000 distinct CDR3 sequences in the sample, 15% to 20% were seen once. Sequenced sample: naive CD8+ T cells from blood, with Jurkat cell RNA spiked in. The source is a human donor in good health. Some libraries in this study had Jurkat cell RNA spiked in. CDR3s include the opening cysteine and the closing phenylalanine or tryptophan. The order of the fields is D gene, J gene, clone size, V gene, CDR3 DNA, CDR3 protein. D genes are given only for firm matches. The size of a clone is reported for some rows only, either as once, few or many, or as a class for expanded clones.

>-|TRBJ1-1|many|TRBV3-1
TGTGCCAGCAGCCAAGACCGGGACGGAGTGAACACTGAAGCTTTCTTT
CASSQDRDGVNTEAFF
>-|TRBJ1-2|few|TRBV12-3/TRBV12-4
TGTGCCAGCAGTCTTTGGGATTTGGATGGCTACACCTTC
CASSLWDLDGYTF
>-|TRBJ2-2|many|TRBV29-1
TGCAGCGTTGAGAGTCGAGTCACCGGGGAGCTGTTTTTT
CSVESRVTGELFF
>-|TRBJ1-1|few|TRBV27
TGTGCCAGCAGCTTTGACAGCCTCATGAACACTGAAGCTTTCTTT
CASSFDSLMNTEAFF
>-|TRBJ2-5|many|TRBV6-5
TGTGCCAGCAGGATAAGGAGGTTAGAGACCCAGTACTTC
CASRIRRLETQYF
>TRBD1|TRBJ1-2|few|TRBV19
TGTGCCAGTAGTAAATGGGGACAGGGGGATTCTGGCTACACCTTC
CASSKWGQGDSGYTF
>-|TRBJ1-6|many|TRBV6-5
TGTGCCAGCAGTTACAAGCTGTTTGCCGAGGTGTCACCCCTCCACTTT
CASSYKLFAEVSPLHF
>-|TRBJ2-3|many|TRBV7-6
TGTGCCAGCAGCTCCGGGGCGGATACGCAGTATTTT
CASSSGADTQYF
>-|TRBJ1-5|-|TRBV27
TGTGCCAGCAGTTTATCAGGCAGGGCGGGGCATCAGCCCCAGCATTTT
CASSLSGRAGHQPQHF
>-|TRBJ2-1|few|TRBV6-5
TGTGCCAGCAGTTACCGGACTCCCCAGCCCTACAATGAGCAGTTCTTC
CASSYRTPQPYNEQFF
>-|TRBJ2-3|few|TRBV5-6
TGTGCCAGCAGCTTGGCACTGGACACAGATACGCAGTATTTT
CASSLALDTDTQYF
>TRBD1|TRBJ1-1|few|TRBV15
TGTGCCACCACCCCAGGGGGACAGGGGATTCATAGCACTGAAGCTTTCTTT
CATTPGGQGIHSTEAFF
>-|TRBJ1-5|many|TRBV4-1
TGCGCCAGCAGCCAAGGAGTATCAGCCCCCAATCAGCCCCAGCATTTT
CASSQGVSAPNQPQHF
>TRBD1|TRBJ1-6|-|TRBV19
TGTGCCAGTAAAGGACAGGGTTTAATTTCACCCCTCCACTTT
CASKGQGLISPLHF
>TRBD2|TRBJ2-3|many|TRBV6-6
TGTGCCAGCAGTTACTTTCTAGCGGGGGGAACTAGCACAGATACGCAGTATTTT
CASSYFLAGGTSTDTQYF
>-|TRBJ1-6|many|TRBV27
TGTGCCAGCAGTTTAGTTAATTCACCCCTCCACTTT
CASSLVNSPLHF
>TRBD2|TRBJ2-3|many|TRBV6-5
TGTGCCAGCAGACACAGCGGGAGATCTAGCACAGATACGCAGTATTTT
CASRHSGRSSTDTQYF
>-|TRBJ2-2|-|TRBV6-5
TGTGCCAGCAGTTACTCCCAGGGATCGAACACCGGGGAGCTGTTTTTT
CASSYSQGSNTGELFF
>-|TRBJ1-1|many|TRBV6-1
TGTGCCAGCAGATCAGGACAGCAAGCCAGATACACTGAAGCTTTCTTT
CASRSGQQARYTEAFF
>-|TRBJ2-7|many|TRBV5-6
TGTGCCAGCAGCGCACCGGGACACTACTCCTACGAGCAGTACTTC
CASSAPGHYSYEQYF
>TRBD1|TRBJ1-2|few|TRBV7-9
TGTGCCAGCAGATTACAGGGGGCGTCGGACTATGGCTACACCTTC
CASRLQGASDYGYTF
>-|TRBJ2-7|-|TRBV7-9
TGTGCCAGCAGCTTAGCTCTCCAGACAAAATCCTACGAGCAGTACTTC
CASSLALQTKSYEQYF
>TRBD1|TRBJ2-3|many|TRBV6-1
TGTGCCAGCAGTGACCCGGGACAGTACACAGATACGCAGTATTTT
CASSDPGQYTDTQYF
>-|TRBJ2-7|many|TRBV5-6
TGTGCCAGCAGCCACACCCCATCCGAGCAGTACTTC
CASSHTPSEQYF
>-|TRBJ2-5|-|TRBV7-9
TGTGCCAGCAGCGAATTAAGAGGGACCCAAGAGACCCAGTACTTC
CASSELRGTQETQYF
>-|TRBJ1-2|-|TRBV12-3/TRBV12-4
TGTGCCAGCAGCTATCTTGGTGGCTACACCTTC
CASSYLGGYTF
>TRBD2|TRBJ2-2|many|TRBV20-1
TGCAGTGCTAGAGCCGGACTAGCGGTACCTCCATTCCCATCGAACACCGGGGAGCTGTTTTTT
CSARAGLAVPPFPSNTGELFF
>-|TRBJ2-2|-|TRBV5-1
TGCGCCAGCAGTTGGGGTCAGCGAGCCGGGGAGCTGTTTTTT
CASSWGQRAGELFF
>-|TRBJ2-3|many|TRBV7-6
TGTGCCAGCAGCCCTAGCGTCGGGGGCACAGATACGCAGTATTTT
CASSPSVGGTDTQYF
>TRBD1|TRBJ1-2|few|TRBV7-9
TGTGCCAGCAGCTCATCAGACAGGGGAGCTATTTTC
CASSSSDRGAIF
>-|TRBJ2-7|many|TRBV20-1
TGCAGTGCTAGACCCCGGGGGCCCTCCTACGAGCAGTACTTC
CSARPRGPSYEQYF
>-|TRBJ1-5|few|TRBV24-1
TGTGCCACCAGTGACCCTACCAGAGGGGAGGATCAGCCCCAGCATTTT
CATSDPTRGEDQPQHF
>TRBD2|TRBJ2-1|-|TRBV27
TGTGCCAGCAGCGGACTAGCGGGAGTTAATGAGCAGTTCTTC
CASSGLAGVNEQFF
>TRBD2|TRBJ2-1|many|TRBV7-3
TGTGCCAGCAGCTCAGCGGGAGGGCCGGGGAATGAGCAGTTCTTC
CASSSAGGPGNEQFF
>-|TRBJ2-7|-|TRBV27
TGTGCCGGCAGTTTAACCGGGAGCTCCTACGAGCAGTACTTC
CAGSLTGSSYEQYF
>-|TRBJ2-3|many|TRBV28
TGTGCCAGCAGTGAACTACAAATCACAGATACGCAGTATTTT
CASSELQITDTQYF
>-|TRBJ1-1|few|TRBV27
TGTGCCAGCAGTTTCGCCACAGGGATGAACACTGAAGCTTTCTTT
CASSFATGMNTEAFF
>-|TRBJ1-1|many|TRBV3-1
TGTGCCAGCAGCCAAGATAGGGGAATCGATCTGAACACTGAAGCTTTCTTT
CASSQDRGIDLNTEAFF
>-|TRBJ1-1|-|TRBV20-1
TGCAGTGCAATTGGACTCCAGAACACTGAAGCTTTCTTT
CSAIGLQNTEAFF
>-|TRBJ2-4|-|TRBV15
TGTGCCACCTCAACAACGGGACCAAACATTCAGTACTTC
CATSTTGPNIQYF
>-|TRBJ1-3|many|TRBV4-1
TGCGCCAGCAGCCAGTCCCCTGACCGGGGACCTAGCTCTGGAAACACCATATATTTT
CASSQSPDRGPSSGNTIYF
>-|TRBJ2-2|-|TRBV12-3/TRBV12-4
TGTGCCAGCAGTTCCCTCAGGGACACCGGGGAGCTGTTTTTT
CASSSLRDTGELFF
>-|TRBJ2-2|few|TRBV7-9
TGTGCCAGCAGCCTACGACCCAGAGGGAACACCGGGGAGCTGTTTTTT
CASSLRPRGNTGELFF
>-|TRBJ2-5|-|TRBV24-1
TGTGCCACCAGTGCCCCCGGGGGGCGAGTTGCGGAGACCCAGTACTTC
CATSAPGGRVAETQYF
>TRBD1|TRBJ2-1|many|TRBV4-1
TGCGCCAGCAGCCAAACAGGGGTAGAGTACAATGAGCAGTTCTTC
CASSQTGVEYNEQFF
>-|TRBJ2-5|many|TRBV20-1
TGCAGTGCTAGAGAACCAGGACTTCATATTCAAGAGACCCAGTACTTC
CSAREPGLHIQETQYF
>TRBD2|TRBJ2-1|many|TRBV6-5
TGTGCCAGCAGTTACTCGTGGCTAGCGGGCTACAATGAGCAGTTCTTC
CASSYSWLAGYNEQFF
>-|TRBJ2-7|many|TRBV30
TGTGCCTGGAGTGTCGGGCTAGCCTACGAGCAGTACTTC
CAWSVGLAYEQYF
>TRBD2|TRBJ2-7|many|TRBV19
TGTGCCAGTAGGCGCGGGGGGTTCTACGAGCAGTACTTC
CASRRGGFYEQYF
>-|TRBJ2-1|many|TRBV19
TGTGCCAGTACGTGGAGGCTTAGCTCCTACAATGAGCAGTTCTTC
CASTWRLSSYNEQFF
>-|TRBJ2-3|many|TRBV30
TGTGCCTGGAGTGTACGCACAGATACGCAGTATTTT
CAWSVRTDTQYF
>TRBD2|TRBJ2-3|once|TRBV5-4
TGTGCCAGCAGCTTGGCGGGAGGGCCAGAAGGTACGCAGTATTTT
CASSLAGGPEGTQYF
>-|TRBJ1-1|many|TRBV2
TGTGCCAGATCCCGCGGGGACACTGAAGCTTTCTTT
CARSRGDTEAFF
>TRBD2|TRBJ2-3|few|TRBV11-2
TGTGCCAGCAGCTTAAAGCACCCGGGACTAGCGGGGGGGGGCACAGATACGCAGTATTTT
CASSLKHPGLAGGGTDTQYF
>TRBD2|TRBJ2-7|-|TRBV28
TGTGCCAGCAGTCATGGACTAAGCGGGAGGTTCTACGAGCAGTACTTC
CASSHGLSGRFYEQYF
>-|TRBJ2-3|many|TRBV12-3/TRBV12-4
TGTGCCAGCAGCTCGAGGACTACGTACACAGATACGCAGTATTTT
CASSSRTTYTDTQYF
>-|TRBJ2-7|many|TRBV28
TGTGCCAGCAGTTTAGGTTTGTCAGCCTCCTACGAGCAGTACTTC
CASSLGLSASYEQYF